This entry lists 19 T cell receptor beta chains sequenced from one sample in a study of beta chain features in type 1 diabetes. Reverse transcribing all isolated RNA meant expressed TCRB transcripts were sequenced. Produced via immunoSEQ multiplex PCR; TCRdb's table is partial and in-frame only. Among under 450,000 clones, roughly 14% were seen once, and the ten largest hold roughly 0.038%. Sequencing used naive CD4+ T cells from blood. These receptors were taken from a man under 40 in good health.

This rearrangement joins TRBV7-9 to TRBJ1-3; D unclear. Germline CDR1 reads SEHNR; CDR2 reads FQNEAQ (reference sequence). This CDR3 is built from 15 residues. The V end lost 5 bases, the J end lost 2 bases, and 13 bases lay between the germline ends. The CDR3 nucleotides read TGTGCCAGCAGCCCTGCCCCCGGGACTGGAAACACCATATATTTT. It specifies CASSPAPGTGNTIYF.

V is TRBV4-1 and J is TRBJ1-1; D not certain. V gave up 2 bases and J gave up 1 base, with 5 bases separating them. The CDR3 extends over 13 amino acids. CDR1 and CDR2 (germline): MGHRA, YSYEKL. CDR3 in DNA: TGCGCCAGCAGCCAATTCAGGAACACTGAAGCTTTCTTT. Translated: CASSQFRNTEAFF.

This clone was observed a handful of times. The chain carries TRBV7-2 and TRBJ2-6; D may be TRBD1 (6 bases). Trimming left V 0 bases short and J 1 base short, with 10 bases between. There are 17 residues in the CDR3. The germline V gene encodes CDR1 SGHTA and CDR2 FQGNSA. CDR3 coding DNA: TGTGCCAGCAGCTTAGCGGGACACCGTTCTGGGGCCAACGTCCTGACTTTC. The encoded protein is CASSLAGHRSGANVLTF.

This chain joins TRBV6-1 and TRBJ2-2; no clear D. The CDR3 totals 14 residues. CDR1 and CDR2 from the germline V gene are MNHNS and SASEGT. V was trimmed by 6 bases and J by 0 bases, leaving 8 bases between them. CDR3 in amino acids: CASRISPNTGELFF. CDR3 nucleotides: TGTGCCAGCAGAATTAGTCCGAACACCGGGGAGCTGTTTTTT.

The V call is TRBV27, the J call TRBJ1-4; no clear D. The germline V gene has CDR1 MNHEY and CDR2 SMNVEV (reference sequence). The CDR3 runs 8 residues. V shed 8 bases and J shed 14 bases, with 6 bases lying between them. This CDR3 is CASSILFF. In nucleotides, the CDR3 is TGTGCCAGCTCAATTCTGTTTTTT.

A few counts support this clone. For the CDR3, the DNA is TGTGCCAGCAGCTTCGGGACAGGCACTAGCGAAAAACTGTTTTTT. Protein sequence: CASSFGTGTSEKLFF. This chain uses TRBV7-2 with TRBJ1-4, with 8 nucleotides matching TRBD1. The CDR3 contains 15 residues. CDR1 and CDR2 (germline): SGHTA, FQGNSA. V was pared by 3 bases and J by 8 bases, with 8 bases of the junction left unmatched.

This clone was seen more than once but under ten times. The chain has TRBV27 and TRBJ1-2; D unresolved. The V gene lost 6 bases and the J gene lost 2 bases, with 13 bases spanning the gap. This CDR3 is built from 14 residues. Germline CDR1 and CDR2: MNHEY and SMNVEV (reference sequence). As DNA, the CDR3 is TGTGCCAGCAGGGGGATGGGTCAGAACTATGGCTACACCTTC. It is translated as CASRGMGQNYGYTF.

This clone was seen more than once but under ten times. Other DNA sequences of this sample code for an identical CDR3. The rearrangement uses TRBV29-1 and TRBJ2-5, with TRBD2 identical over 14 bases. CDR3 size: 14 residues. V was clipped by 7 bases and J by 5 bases; unmatched bases: 6. From germline, CDR1 is SQVTM and CDR2 ANQGSEA. The CDR3 bases are TGCAGCGCTCTGACTAGCGGGAGGGGGGAGACCCAGTACTTC. Its translation is CSALTSGRGETQYF.

In its sample, this clone was seen a few times. The chain has TRBV2 and TRBJ2-7; 13 bases are shared with TRBD2. Germline V gene data show CDR1 as SNHLY and CDR2 as FYNNEI. With 6 bases clipped from V and 6 bases from J, the junction kept 11 bases outside the gene matches. The CDR3 length is 16 residues. The CDR3 spells CASSNKRRLAGGEQYV. The CDR3 DNA reads as TGTGCCAGCAGCAATAAAAGACGACTAGCGGGAGGCGAGCAGTACGTC.

This clone was found a few times. The V gene is TRBV15, the J gene TRBJ1-2, with TRBD1 as a possible D gene (6 bases). The CDR3 is 15 residues long. Germline assignment: CDR1 LNHNV and CDR2 YYDKDF (reference sequence). Trimming took off 2 bases at V and 4 bases at J, with 14 bases between the two ends. Here the CDR3 DNA reads TGTGCCACCAGCAGAATTCCGGGACAATCCTATGGCTACACCTTC. This codes for CATSRIPGQSYGYTF.

In regard to this clone: Distinct nucleotide sequences in the sample also encode this CDR3. The chain is built from TRBV7-2 and TRBJ1-2; D unresolved. In germline, CDR1 is SGHTA, CDR2 FQGNSA. This CDR3 has 14 residues. V gave up 1 base and J gave up 2 bases, with 8 bases separating them. CDR3 sequence: CASSLVAGNYGYTF. CDR3 coding DNA: TGTGCCAGCAGCTTAGTTGCAGGAAACTATGGCTACACCTTC.

A word on this clone: The sample has other DNA sequences that encode this CDR3 too. The chain couples TRBV25-1 to TRBJ1-5; D gene ambiguous. The CDR3 has 12 residues. V lost 4 bases and J lost 2, with 3 bases in between. CDR1 and CDR2 (germline): MGHDK, SYGVNS. The CDR3 sequence is CASSAGNQPQHF. In DNA form, the CDR3 reads TGTGCCAGCAGTGCGGGCAATCAGCCCCAGCATTTT.

This clone was seen more than once but under ten times. The chain has TRBV30 and TRBJ1-2; 8 nucleotides match TRBD1. V gave up 4 bases and J gave up 0 bases; unmatched junction bases: 1. Germline values: CDR1 GTSNPN, CDR2 SVGIG (reference sequence). The CDR3 is made up of 13 amino acids. The CDR3 here is CAWKDRANYGYTF. The DNA of the CDR3 is TGTGCCTGGAAGGACAGGGCTAACTATGGCTACACCTTC.

This chain joins TRBV25-1 and TRBJ2-3; no reliable D call. The CDR3 is 14 amino acids. The germline V gene encodes CDR1 MGHDK and CDR2 SYGVNS. Trimming left V 5 bases short and J 0 bases short, with 9 bases between. The CDR3 loop reads CASSPAHSTDTQYF. CDR3 coding DNA: TGTGCCAGCAGTCCGGCGCACAGCACAGATACGCAGTATTTT.

In its sample, this clone was seen a few times. This chain joins TRBV7-2 and TRBJ2-7; D not resolved. This CDR3 contains 13 residues. Trimming pared 1 base from V and 6 bases from J, leaving 10 bases between. From germline, CDR1 is SGHTA and CDR2 FQGNSA. DNA of the CDR3: TGTGCCAGCAGCTTAGTTTCAGGCCCCGAGCAGTACTTC. Translated: CASSLVSGPEQYF.

This clone was seen only a few times. The V call is TRBV30, the J call TRBJ1-2; a weak D match, TRBD1 (5 bases). Germline V CDR1 and CDR2: GTSNPN, SVGIG (reference sequence). Trimming took 1 base from V and 8 from J, leaving 14 bases between them. The CDR3 contains 13 residues. The CDR3 sequence is CAWSAAGRRGYTF. The DNA of the CDR3 is TGTGCCTGGAGTGCCGCAGGGAGGCGAGGCTACACCTTC.

This clone has just a few counts. V gene TRBV30 combines with J gene TRBJ1-3; no firm D call. From germline, CDR1 is GTSNPN and CDR2 SVGIG (reference sequence). Trimming stripped 0 bases from V and 3 bases from J, with 15 bases between. This CDR3 spans 16 amino acids. This CDR3 reads CAWSVTGGIGGNTIYF. In DNA form, the CDR3 reads TGTGCCTGGAGTGTGACGGGAGGAATAGGTGGAAACACCATATATTTT.

This clone was found a few times. The chain recombines TRBV7-9 with TRBJ1-2; possible D gene TRBD1, 5 bases. The V and J ends lost 4 bases and 3 bases respectively, with 15 bases between them. The CDR3 consists of 15 residues. CDR1 SEHNR and CDR2 FQNEAQ come from the germline V gene (reference sequence). CDR3 nucleotides: TGTGCCAGCAGCTCCGGGACGCGGGGGGACTATGGCTACACCTTC. It encodes CASSSGTRGDYGYTF.

This clone was detected only a few times. The V and J genes are TRBV19 and TRBJ1-2, with D possibly being TRBD1 (6 bases). Germline V gene sequence: CDR1 LNHDA, CDR2 SQIVND (reference sequence). The ends were cut back, 4 bases at V and 2 bases at J, with 14 bases in the middle. CDR3 length: 15 amino acids. In nucleotides, the CDR3 is TGTGCCAGTAGTAACGGTCCAGGGGCGAACTATGGCTACACCTTC. Protein: CASSNGPGANYGYTF.